The table lists the clone carrying this T cell receptor (beta chain) with a few counts. Only in-frame clones appear in the TCRdb table, and some are missing; sequencing was by immunoSEQ multiplex PCR. The sample includes under 200,000 clones, 60% to 85% seen only once; the top ten take approximately 2.8%. The data were obtained in a study of blood T cell repertoires in COVID-19. Study-level background: The United States, Italy and Spain provided the acute and convalescent COVID-19 samples. In each case, the material was cDNA or gDNA derived from T cells, B-cell-depleted T cells, or PBMCs.

V lost 4 bases and J lost 3, with 9 bases in between. The germline V gene encodes CDR1 MNHEY and CDR2 SVGEGT. The CDR3 is made up of 13 amino acids. This sequence originates from a man aged 65 to 79 with acute or convalescent COVID-19. The rearrangement joins TRBV6-2 or TRBV6-3 to TRBJ2-5; D perhaps matches TRBD2 (6 bases). The sequencing sample was made of peripheral blood. The CDR3 sequence: CASSSGGKETQYF. The DNA for the CDR3 is TGTGCCAGCAGTTCGGGCGGGAAAGAGACCCAGTACTTC.